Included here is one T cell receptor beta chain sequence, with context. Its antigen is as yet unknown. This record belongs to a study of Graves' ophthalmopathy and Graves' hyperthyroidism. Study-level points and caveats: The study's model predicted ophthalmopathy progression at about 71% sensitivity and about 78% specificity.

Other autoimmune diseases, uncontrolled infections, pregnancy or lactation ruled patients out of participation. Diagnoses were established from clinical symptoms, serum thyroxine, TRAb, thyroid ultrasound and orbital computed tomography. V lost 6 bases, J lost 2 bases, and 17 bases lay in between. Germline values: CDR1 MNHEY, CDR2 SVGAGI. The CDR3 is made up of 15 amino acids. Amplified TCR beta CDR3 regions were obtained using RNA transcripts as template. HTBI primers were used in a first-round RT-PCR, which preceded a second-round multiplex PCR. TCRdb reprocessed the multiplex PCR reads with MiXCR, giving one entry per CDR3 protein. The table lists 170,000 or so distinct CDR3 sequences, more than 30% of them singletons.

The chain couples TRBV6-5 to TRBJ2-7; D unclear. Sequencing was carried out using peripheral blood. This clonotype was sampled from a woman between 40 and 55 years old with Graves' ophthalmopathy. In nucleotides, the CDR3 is TGTGCCAGCAGCGTACAGTTTGTAGTTCCCTACGAGCAGTACTTC. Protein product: CASSVQFVVPYEQYF.